A selection of T cell receptor beta chains follows, all from one sample in a study of CD8 T cells in cerebrospinal fluid in Alzheimer's disease. TCRdb reprocessed the 10x single-cell sequencing reads; each CDR3 protein has one entry and no DNA is given. Recorded for this sample: about 1,200 distinct CDR3 sequences. Material: cerebrospinal fluid. These receptors were collected from a human donor in good health. Both conserved end residues are part of each CDR3. Clone size appears in some rows only: once, few, many, or a class for an expanded clone.

J gene: TRBJ1-1; V gene: TRBV6-4; clone size: medium-sized; CDR3 protein: CASSEEGSNTEAFF
J gene: TRBJ2-7; V gene: TRBV28; clone size: -; CDR3 protein: CASSSASGQGSDEQYF
J gene: TRBJ2-7; V gene: TRBV27; clone size: medium-sized; CDR3 protein: CASWAGTGAAYEQYF
J gene: TRBJ2-7; V gene: TRBV5-1; clone size: medium-sized; CDR3 protein: CASSSGGISYEQYF
J gene: TRBJ2-7; V gene: TRBV18; clone size: -; CDR3 protein: CASSPPGTATYEQYF
J gene: TRBJ2-7; V gene: TRBV24-1; clone size: medium-sized; CDR3 protein: CATESSGRSPKQYF
J gene: TRBJ1-2; V gene: TRBV5-1; clone size: large; CDR3 protein: CASSTGQENYGYTF
J gene: TRBJ2-7; V gene: TRBV11-2; clone size: medium-sized; CDR3 protein: CASSLGLEQYF
J gene: TRBJ1-4; V gene: TRBV29-1; clone size: medium-sized; CDR3 protein: CSVEQGGNEKLFF
J gene: TRBJ2-3; V gene: TRBV9; clone size: medium-sized; CDR3 protein: CASSVVRWGTGDTDTQYF
J gene: TRBJ2-3; V gene: TRBV7-9; clone size: large; CDR3 protein: CASSSGYGTDTQYF
J gene: TRBJ2-5; V gene: TRBV2; clone size: medium-sized; CDR3 protein: CASSERPGSGLETQYF
J gene: TRBJ1-3; V gene: TRBV5-4; clone size: medium-sized; CDR3 protein: CASSPVDSLLTGNTIYF
J gene: TRBJ1-5; V gene: TRBV19; clone size: medium-sized; CDR3 protein: CASSNAGNQPQHF
J gene: TRBJ2-7; V gene: TRBV11-2; clone size: -; CDR3 protein: CASRPDGGREYF
J gene: TRBJ2-7; V gene: TRBV19; clone size: medium-sized; CDR3 protein: CASSISRGQQYF
J gene: TRBJ2-7; V gene: TRBV5-5; clone size: large; CDR3 protein: CASSLDRRYEQYF
J gene: TRBJ2-5; V gene: TRBV7-9; clone size: large; CDR3 protein: CASSRPGLQYQETQYF
J gene: TRBJ2-1; V gene: TRBV5-1; clone size: large; CDR3 protein: CASSQSRALIARSEQFF
J gene: TRBJ2-3; V gene: TRBV7-3; clone size: large; CDR3 protein: CASSLRGSTDTQYF
J gene: TRBJ2-7; V gene: TRBV6-5; clone size: medium-sized; CDR3 protein: CASSRARGYEQYF
J gene: TRBJ2-1; V gene: TRBV28; clone size: medium-sized; CDR3 protein: CASMNSRRPHNEQFF
J gene: TRBJ2-1; V gene: TRBV6-2/TRBV6-3; clone size: medium-sized; CDR3 protein: CASSLDSYNEQFF
J gene: TRBJ2-2; V gene: TRBV5-8; clone size: medium-sized; CDR3 protein: CASSWRSGSWDTGELFF
J gene: TRBJ2-7; V gene: TRBV20-1; clone size: large; CDR3 protein: CSAIDLYEQYF
J gene: TRBJ2-7; V gene: TRBV5-1; clone size: medium-sized; CDR3 protein: CASSSGDRGSEQYF
J gene: TRBJ2-6; V gene: TRBV7-9; clone size: large; CDR3 protein: CASSVRTGYGANVLTF
J gene: TRBJ1-2; V gene: TRBV29-1; clone size: large; CDR3 protein: CSVEQGAGNGYTF
J gene: TRBJ2-1; V gene: TRBV20-1; clone size: large; CDR3 protein: CSAPTNEGSEQFF
J gene: TRBJ1-1; V gene: TRBV6-1; clone size: medium-sized; CDR3 protein: CASGHDTLAEAFF
J gene: TRBJ1-4; V gene: TRBV5-1; clone size: -; CDR3 protein: CASSQTVYNEKLFF
J gene: TRBJ2-1; V gene: TRBV6-5; clone size: medium-sized; CDR3 protein: CASSSLRGTREGEQFF
J gene: TRBJ2-1; V gene: TRBV7-3; clone size: medium-sized; CDR3 protein: CASSPQGLQGEQFF
J gene: TRBJ2-7; V gene: TRBV9; clone size: medium-sized; CDR3 protein: CASSVHPGTSGSYYEQYF